This TCR beta chain appears in the sequencing data of a study of blood T cell repertoires in COVID-19. Study summary: Sites across the United States, Italy and Spain contributed samples from acute and convalescent COVID-19. The cDNA or gDNA used as material had been derived from T cells, B-cell-depleted T cells, or PBMCs.

This CDR3 is built from 15 residues. CDR1 is SNHLY and CDR2 is FYNNEI in the germline V gene. V lost 3 bases, J lost 2 bases, and 14 bases lay in between. Data came from immunoSEQ multiplex PCR; TCRdb stores just in-frame clones and leaves some out. The sample consists of under 80,000 clones, over 75% of them appearing once. The receptor was isolated from a man older than 75 with active or convalescent COVID-19. The specimen sequenced was peripheral blood. The chain is built from TRBV2 and TRBJ2-7, with D maybe TRBD1 (5 bases). The CDR3: CASSEGPVTAYEQYF. DNA for the CDR3: TGTGCCAGCAGTGAGGGGCCAGTTACTGCCTACGAGCAGTACTTC.